This T cell receptor (beta chain) was retrieved from a study of identical twins. The germline CDR1 and CDR2 sequences are SGDLS and YYNGEE. This CDR3 comprises 14 residues. The trim removed 0 bases at V and 3 bases at J, leaving 2 bases unmatched. Unique molecular identifiers were present on the cDNA, which also gained a universal primer site by template switching. TCRdb ran MiXCR on the 5' RACE reads and lists one entry per CDR3 protein. Here the sample spans about 700,000 distinct CDR3 sequences, around 6% being singletons. This clonotype was seen a few times. The antigen is not known. Whole-study findings and limits: A lower insertion count was a feature of abundant cord blood beta clonotypes, with no such feature in memory repertoires.

The V and J genes are TRBV9 and TRBJ1-1; 7 bases line up with TRBD1. Sequenced sample: naive T cells sorted from blood. The source is a man aged 18 to 29 in good health. The CDR3 protein is CASSVDRGDTEAFF. The CDR3 DNA is TGTGCCAGCAGCGTAGACAGGGGTGACACTGAAGCTTTCTTT.